This TCR beta chain is from a study of T cell repertoires in cytomegalovirus infection. TCRdb recomputed calls from the reads with MiXCR, one row per CDR3 protein. The data show fewer than 350,000 distinct CDR3 sequences, about 17% seen once. The CDR3 extends over 14 amino acids. Trimming took off 3 bases at V and 1 base at J, with 12 bases between the two ends. CDR1 DFQATT and CDR2 SNEGSKA come from the germline V gene (reference sequence). The chain joins TRBV20-1 to TRBJ1-1, with TRBD1 as a possible D gene (5 bases). Sequences were obtained from PBMCs. The sequence derives from a human donor in good health (CMV status not recorded). Some clones in this sample may be carry-over from other donors' samples. CDR3 sequence: CSARIGGANTEAFF. The CDR3 nucleotides are TGCAGTGCTAGGATAGGAGGGGCGAACACTGAAGCTTTCTTT.